One sample yielded the 24 T cell receptor beta chains listed below, sequenced in a study of T cells in Graves' hyperthyroidism and ophthalmopathy. What was amplified from RNA transcripts were TCR beta CDR3 regions. The HTBI set primed first-round TCR CDR3 RT-PCR. TCRdb itself ran the multiplex PCR reads through MiXCR, one entry per CDR3 protein. The sample lists around 380,000 distinct CDR3 sequences; roughly 13% were seen once. Sequencing was performed on blood. These receptors came from a man in his thirties or forties with Graves' hyperthyroidism that later progressed to Graves' ophthalmopathy.

The genes are TRBV5-1 and TRBJ2-1, with 8 bases matching TRBD2. CDR3 length equals 15 residues. Germline V gene sequence: CDR1 SGHRS, CDR2 YFSETQ. The V gene end was trimmed by 2 bases and the J gene end by 8 bases; junction bases not matched to a gene: 9. This CDR3 is CASSFGAGELDEQFF. CDR3 DNA sequence: TGCGCCAGCAGCTTTGGAGCGGGGGAGCTCGATGAGCAGTTCTTC.

The chain links TRBV5-6 to TRBJ1-1, with D perhaps TRBD1 (5 bases). This CDR3 region has 15 residues. Germline V gene data show CDR1 as SGHDT and CDR2 as YYEEEE. Trimming shortened V by 4 bases and J by 5 bases, and 18 bases separated the two germline ends. The CDR3 spells CASSPVWGVETEAFF. The CDR3 DNA is TGTGCCAGCAGCCCCGTTTGGGGGGTTGAAACTGAAGCTTTCTTT.

The chain recombines TRBV20-1 with TRBJ2-1; the D is unclear. Germline lookup yields CDR1 DFQATT and CDR2 SNEGSKA (reference sequence). The CDR3 consists of 16 residues. V was trimmed by 0 bases and J by 0 bases, leaving 12 bases between them. In DNA form, the CDR3 reads TGCAGTGCTAGAGATTTGGGTCGAAGCTCCTACAATGAGCAGTTCTTC. Protein: CSARDLGRSSYNEQFF.

This clonotype has ten or more counts. The chain carries TRBV11-3 and TRBJ2-7; D is tentatively TRBD1 or TRBD2 (5 bases each). V was pared by 5 bases and J by 0 bases, with 14 bases between. This CDR3 has 15 amino acids. The germline CDR1 and CDR2 sequences are SGHNT and YENEEA. The CDR3 sequence is CASSTGTRSSYEQYF. The DNA for the CDR3 is TGTGCCAGCAGCACGGGGACCCGCAGCTCCTACGAGCAGTACTTC.

This clonotype has at least ten counts. The chain uses TRBV7-2 and TRBJ1-2; TRBD1 matches 9 bases. V lost 5 bases, J lost 4 bases, and 11 bases stayed unmatched. This CDR3 comprises 16 residues. Per germline, CDR1 SGHTA and CDR2 FQGNSA. Here the CDR3 DNA reads TGTGCCAGCAGCGGCAGGGGACAGGGTACGGGCTATGGCTACACCTTC. Encoded protein: CASSGRGQGTGYGYTF.

This clonotype came up many times. DNA of the CDR3: TGTGCCAGCACCCCGACAGGGAGCTCCTATAATTCACCCCTCCACTTT. The encoded protein is CASTPTGSSYNSPLHF. The chain joins TRBV27 to TRBJ1-6, with 7 bases lining up with TRBD1. This CDR3 has 16 residues. The V segment lost 7 bases and the J segment 0 bases; nucleotides outside the gene matches: 6. Germline V CDR1 and CDR2: MNHEY, SMNVEV (reference sequence).

This clonotype was counted at least ten times. This rearrangement joins TRBV28 to TRBJ1-6; D perhaps matches TRBD1 (5 bases). The germline V gene has CDR1 MDHEN and CDR2 SYDVKM. CDR3 size: 13 residues. The V gene lost 7 bases and the J gene lost 8 bases, with 12 bases spanning the gap. The CDR3 protein is CASTGTNDSPLHF. CDR3 DNA: TGTGCCAGCACTGGGACGAATGATTCACCCCTCCACTTT.

This clonotype has at least ten counts. This chain joins TRBV5-1 and TRBJ2-5; D is possibly TRBD2 (7 bases). Trimming removed 4 bases from V and 5 bases from J, with 15 bases in between. The CDR3 runs 14 residues. The germline CDR1 and CDR2 sequences are SGHRS and YFSETQ. Written as DNA, the CDR3 is TGCGCCAGCAGCGTACCCCGCGGGGGCGAGACCCAGTACTTC. Encoded protein: CASSVPRGGETQYF.

The CDR3 sequence is CASSQDRADSPLHF. In nucleotides, the CDR3 is TGTGCCAGCAGCCAAGACAGGGCGGATTCACCCCTCCACTTT. The genes are TRBV13 and TRBJ1-6; the match to TRBD1 covers 7 bases. In germline, CDR1 is PRHDT, CDR2 FYEKMQ (reference sequence). Trimming took 5 bases from V and 8 from J; bases not matched to a gene: 6. The CDR3 totals 14 residues.

This clonotype was observed at least ten times. V usage is TRBV28 and J usage is TRBJ1-3; 7 nucleotides agree with TRBD1. CDR3 length: 15 residues. J was trimmed by 2 bases and V by 6 bases; bases with no gene match: 7. Germline V gene sequence: CDR1 MDHEN, CDR2 SYDVKM. CDR3: CASSSGQVAGNTIYF. DNA of the CDR3: TGTGCCAGCAGCTCCGGACAGGTGGCTGGAAACACCATATATTTT.

This clonotype was counted ten times or more. V usage is TRBV18 and J usage is TRBJ1-1; tentative D call: TRBD1 (5 bases). The germline CDR1 and CDR2 sequences are KGHSH and LQKENI. Trimming removed 0 bases at V and 3 bases at J, with 11 bases between. This CDR3 contains 15 residues. The CDR3 protein is CASSPPSGYHTEAFF. The CDR3 nucleotides are TGTGCCAGCTCACCACCTTCAGGGTATCACACTGAAGCTTTCTTT.

In this sample, this clonotype turned up a few times. The rearrangement joins TRBV6-1 to TRBJ2-2; D gene uncertain. Germline V CDR1 and CDR2: MNHNS, SASEGT. This CDR3 region has 15 residues. V was cut by 8 bases and J by 0 bases, with 13 bases left in between. The CDR3 nucleotides are TGTGCCAGCGGCTGGGCGTCCTCGAACACCGGGGAGCTGTTTTTT. It translates to CASGWASSNTGELFF.

There are a few counts of this clonotype. V gene TRBV5-6 combines with J gene TRBJ1-1; no firm D call. V lost 0 bases and J lost 7, with 19 bases in between. The CDR3 runs to 16 residues. Germline V gene sequence: CDR1 SGHDT, CDR2 YYEEEE. The CDR3 here is CASSLALSQLVLEAFF. CDR3 nucleotides: TGTGCCAGCAGCTTGGCTTTAAGTCAGCTGGTACTTGAAGCTTTCTTT.

This clonotype was seen at least ten times. The chain joins TRBV9 to TRBJ2-5; D call uncertain. Germline CDR1 reads SGDLS; CDR2 reads YYNGEE. Trimming left V 2 bases short and J 2 bases short, with 10 bases between. This CDR3 comprises 14 residues. The CDR3 is CASSVSQRQETQYF. CDR3 coding DNA: TGTGCCAGCAGCGTGAGTCAGAGACAAGAGACCCAGTACTTC.

This clonotype has ten or more counts. This chain's CDR3 is CASSREGSGYTF. CDR3 DNA: TGTGCCAGCAGTAGAGAGGGTTCTGGCTACACCTTC. V and J are TRBV28 and TRBJ1-2; no reliable D call. The CDR3 extends over 12 amino acids. Germline V gene sequence: CDR1 MDHEN, CDR2 SYDVKM. Trimming took off 5 bases at V and 7 bases at J, with 11 bases between the two ends.

This clonotype occurred a few times. V usage is TRBV5-1 and J usage is TRBJ2-1; either TRBD1 or TRBD2 may fit D (5 bases each). The V gene lost 4 bases and the J gene lost 7 bases, with 15 bases spanning the gap. The germline CDR1 and CDR2 sequences are SGHRS and YFSETQ. The CDR3 spans 14 residues. CDR3 in amino acids: CASSPRGEGNEQFF. The DNA of the CDR3 is TGCGCCAGCAGCCCACGGGGAGAGGGGAATGAGCAGTTCTTC.

Only a few counts were recorded for this clonotype. The rearrangement uses TRBV7-6 and TRBJ2-5; D ambiguous. This CDR3 contains 14 residues. Germline V gene lookup returns CDR1 SGHVS and CDR2 FNYEAQ. With 3 bases removed from V and 3 bases from J, the gap between germline ends came to 11 bases. CDR3 nucleotides: TGTGCCAGCAGCTTGTCAGGCCCCAAAGAGACCCAGTACTTC. Translated: CASSLSGPKETQYF.

This clonotype was counted ten times or more. The CDR3 is CASSLLTTEQYF. CDR3 sequence (DNA): TGTGCCAGCAGTTTATTAACTACCGAGCAGTACTTC. The rearrangement links TRBV28 to TRBJ2-7; D is ambiguous. From germline, CDR1 is MDHEN and CDR2 SYDVKM. Trimming pared 1 base from V and 6 bases from J, leaving 7 bases between. This CDR3 spans 12 amino acids.

This clonotype was observed many times. The chain links TRBV5-1 to TRBJ1-5, with D possibly matching TRBD1 (6 bases). With 4 bases removed from V and 4 bases from J, the gap between germline ends came to 12 bases. This CDR3 spans 14 amino acids. Germline V CDR1 and CDR2: SGHRS, YFSETQ. The CDR3 region has the DNA TGCGCCAGCAGCCCGACAGGACAGAATCAGCCCCAGCATTTT. This gives the protein CASSPTGQNQPQHF.

This clonotype was counted ten times or more. The chain joins TRBV28 to TRBJ2-5; TRBD2 is a possible D gene (5 bases). Trimming shortened V by 1 base and J by 0 bases, and 6 bases separated the two germline ends. Germline V gives CDR1 MDHEN, CDR2 SYDVKM. The CDR3 has 14 residues. The CDR3 sequence is CASSLLDYQETQYF. In DNA, the CDR3 is TGTGCCAGCAGTTTATTGGACTACCAAGAGACCCAGTACTTC.

In its sample, this clonotype was seen many times. This chain uses TRBV28 with TRBJ2-2; 10 bases line up with TRBD1. Germline values: CDR1 MDHEN, CDR2 SYDVKM. The V gene end was trimmed by 5 bases and the J gene end by 7 bases; junction bases not matched to a gene: 10. The CDR3 sequence is 16 residues long. The CDR3 DNA sequence: TGTGCCAGCAGTCCGACACTGACAGGGGGCCTCGGGGAGCTGTTTTTT. Translating it yields CASSPTLTGGLGELFF.

This clonotype was detected many times. The chain uses TRBV2 and TRBJ1-1; TRBD1 agrees at 10 bases. Germline V gives CDR1 SNHLY, CDR2 FYNNEI. The CDR3 has 14 residues. V trimming: 7 bases; J trimming: 0 bases; junction bases outside the gene matches: 2. In DNA, the CDR3 is TGTGCCAGCACCGGGACAGGGGTGAACACTGAAGCTTTCTTT. It encodes CASTGTGVNTEAFF.

In its sample, this clonotype was seen many times. J is TRBJ1-1 and V is TRBV28; 8 bases fit TRBD1. V shed 5 bases, J shed 10 bases, and the junction held 9 bases outside the gene matches. Germline V lookup: CDR1 MDHEN, CDR2 SYDVKM. The CDR3 spans 13 residues. CDR3 amino acids: CASSPRTGRRAFF. CDR3 DNA sequence: TGTGCCAGCAGTCCCAGGACAGGGCGGCGAGCTTTCTTT.

The CDR3 protein is CASSHRTGWGYEQYF. Here the CDR3 DNA reads TGTGCCAGCAGCCATCGGACAGGGTGGGGGTACGAGCAGTACTTC. The genes are TRBV6-1 and TRBJ2-7, with 8 bases lining up with TRBD1. Germline loops: CDR1 MNHNS, CDR2 SASEGT. This CDR3 contains 15 residues. The J segment lost 4 bases and the V segment lost 6 bases, leaving 11 bases of the junction unmatched.